These 10 T cell receptor beta chains originate from one sample sequenced in a study of T cells in narcolepsy. Sequencing used immunoSEQ multiplex PCR; TCRdb keeps in-frame clones, though not all of them. This table holds fewer than 35,000 clones, under 85% found once. Sequenced sample: CD45RA- memory CD4+ T cells from PBMCs. The receptor source for this set is a human donor with narcolepsy.

The chain has TRBV9 and TRBJ2-4, with 9 bases fitting TRBD2. V gave up 5 bases and J gave up 1 base; unmatched junction bases: 10. The CDR3 loop spans 17 amino acids. Germline assignment: CDR1 SGDLS and CDR2 YYNGEE. The CDR3: CASSAQSAGGAKNIQYF. CDR3 nucleotide sequence: TGTGCCAGCAGTGCCCAGTCAGCGGGGGGTGCCAAAAACATTCAGTACTTC. Together with reference TRBV9 and TRBJ2-4, the CDR3 gives the full variable domain: DSGVTQTPKHLITATGQRVTLRCSPRSGDLSVYWYQQSLDQGLQFLIQYYNGEERAKGNILERFSAQQFPDLHSELNLSSLELGDSALYFCASSAQSAGGAKNIQYFGAGTRLSVL.

This clone was counted a few times. V is TRBV10-1 and J is TRBJ1-3; possible D gene TRBD1, 6 bases. Deletions cut 2 bases from V and 7 bases from J, with 18 bases between. This CDR3 region has 16 residues. Germline V gene lookup returns CDR1 WNHNN and CDR2 SYGVQD (reference sequence). In nucleotides, the CDR3 is TGCGCCAGCAGTGAGCCGAGGGGGATGAGCACGAACACCATATATTTT. Amino acid sequence: CASSEPRGMSTNTIYF.

The chain is built from TRBV30 and TRBJ2-2; 10 bases match TRBD1. The CDR3 is 13 amino acids. In germline, CDR1 is GTSNPN, CDR2 SVGIG (reference sequence). The trim removed 3 bases at V and 11 bases at J, leaving 6 bases unmatched. CDR3 DNA sequence: TGTGCCTGGAGACTTGACAGGGGGCGAGAGCTGTTTTTT. This translates into CAWRLDRGRELFF. The variable domain in full, with the rest retrieved from reference TRBV30 and TRBJ2-2, is SQTIHQWPATLVQPVGSPLSLECTVEGTSNPNLYWYRQAAGRGLQLLFYSVGIGQISSEVPQNLSASRPQDRQFILSSKKLLLSDSGFYLCAWRLDRGRELFFGEGSRLTVL.

This clone was counted a single time. The chain joins TRBV9 to TRBJ2-7; tentatively, D is TRBD1 or TRBD2 (5 bases each). Germline V gives CDR1 SGDLS, CDR2 YYNGEE. CDR3 size: 15 residues. The V and J ends lost 1 base and 1 base respectively, with 12 bases between them. For the CDR3, the DNA is TGTGCCAGCAGCGTAAGGGGAGAGGTTTCCTACGAGCAGTACTTC. Translating gives CASSVRGEVSYEQYF.

The chain has TRBV4-1 and TRBJ2-3; the D gene is possibly TRBD2 (5 bases). CDR1 and CDR2 (germline): MGHRA, YSYEKL. The germline V and J ends were trimmed by 1 base and 2 bases, with 10 bases remaining between them. The CDR3 consists of 15 residues. DNA of the CDR3: TGCGCCAGCAGCCAAGGTAGACTATCCACAGATACGCAGTATTTT. The encoded protein is CASSQGRLSTDTQYF.

The genes are TRBV7-3 and TRBJ2-5; 7 bases line up with TRBD2. This CDR3 is 14 amino acids long. Germline CDR1 SGHTA, CDR2 FQGTGA. V was clipped by 5 bases and J by 2 bases; unmatched bases: 5. The CDR3 nucleotides read TGTGCCAGCAGCATAAGCGGGGCTCAAGAGACCCAGTACTTC. This gives the protein CASSISGAQETQYF.

Only one count was recorded for this clone. The rearrangement links TRBV29-1 to TRBJ2-3; D is undetermined. The CDR3 covers 11 residues. In germline, CDR1 is SQVTM, CDR2 ANQGSEA. V was pared by 7 bases and J by 2 bases, with 7 bases between. CDR3 bases: TGCAGCGCCGGGTCCACAGATACGCAGTATTTT. This translates into CSAGSTDTQYF.

The chain has TRBV28 and TRBJ1-1; D uncertain. Germline V gene sequence: CDR1 MDHEN, CDR2 SYDVKM. The CDR3 has 12 amino acids. V was clipped by 6 bases and J by 8 bases, with 13 bases between them. The CDR3 DNA is TGTGCCAGCAGGGCCGGGCGCAGGGAAGCTTTCTTT. Translated, it gives CASRAGRREAFF.

The chain links TRBV10-1 to TRBJ1-1; TRBD1 aligns across 8 bases. Looked up from germline, CDR1 is WNHNN and CDR2 is SYGVQD (reference sequence). With 0 bases clipped from V and 4 bases from J, the junction kept 4 bases outside the gene matches. The CDR3 runs to 15 residues. The CDR3 coding sequence is TGCGCCAGCAGTGAGTCGGGAACAGGGGGCACTGAAGCTTTCTTT. Translating gives CASSESGTGGTEAFF.

The rearrangement uses TRBV19 and TRBJ1-3; a weak D match, TRBD1 (5 bases). This CDR3 is built from 14 residues. V dropped 2 bases and J dropped 3 bases, with 8 bases sitting between them. The germline gives CDR1 LNHDA, CDR2 SQIVND (reference sequence). In DNA, the CDR3 is TGTGCCAGTAGTATACAGGGCCATGGAAACACCATATATTTT. Encoded protein: CASSIQGHGNTIYF. The full variable domain, with the rest looked up from reference TRBV19 and TRBJ1-3, is DGGITQSPKYLFRKEGQNVTLSCEQNLNHDAMYWYRQDPGQGLRLIYYSQIVNDFQKGDIAEGYSVSREKKESFPLTVTSAQKNPTAFYLCASSIQGHGNTIYFGEGSWLTVV.